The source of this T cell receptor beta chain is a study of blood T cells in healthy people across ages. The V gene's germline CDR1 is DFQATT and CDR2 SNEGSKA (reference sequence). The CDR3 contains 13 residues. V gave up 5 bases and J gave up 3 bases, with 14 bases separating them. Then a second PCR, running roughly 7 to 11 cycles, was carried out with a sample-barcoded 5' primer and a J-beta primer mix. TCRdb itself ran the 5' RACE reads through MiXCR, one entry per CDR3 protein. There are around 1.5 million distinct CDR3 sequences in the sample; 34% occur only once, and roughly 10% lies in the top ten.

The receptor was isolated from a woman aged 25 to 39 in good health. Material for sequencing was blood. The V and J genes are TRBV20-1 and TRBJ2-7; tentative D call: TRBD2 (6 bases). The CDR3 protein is CSAPPGGDYEQYF. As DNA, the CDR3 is TGCAGTGCTCCCCCGGGCGGGGACTACGAGCAGTACTTC.